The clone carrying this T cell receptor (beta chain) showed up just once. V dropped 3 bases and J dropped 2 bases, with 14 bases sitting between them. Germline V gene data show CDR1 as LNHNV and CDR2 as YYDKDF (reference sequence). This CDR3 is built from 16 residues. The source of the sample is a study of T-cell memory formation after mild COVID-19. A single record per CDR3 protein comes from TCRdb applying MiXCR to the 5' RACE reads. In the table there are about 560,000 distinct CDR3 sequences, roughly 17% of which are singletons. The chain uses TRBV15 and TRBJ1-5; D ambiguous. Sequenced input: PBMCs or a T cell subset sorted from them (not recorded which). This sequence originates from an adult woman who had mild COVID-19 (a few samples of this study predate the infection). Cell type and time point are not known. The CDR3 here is CATSSVPGEGNQPQHF. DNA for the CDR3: TGTGCCACCAGCAGCGTACCGGGAGAAGGCAATCAGCCCCAGCATTTT. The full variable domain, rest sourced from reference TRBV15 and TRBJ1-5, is DAMVIQNPRYQVTQFGKPVTLSCSQTLNHNVMYWYQQKSSQAPKLLFHYYDKDFNNEADTPDNFQSRRPNTSFCFLDIRSPGLGDTAMYLCATSSVPGEGNQPQHFGDGTRLSIL.